This TCR beta chain was captured by sequencing in a study of early T cells in non-severe SARS-CoV-2 infection. The overall study: Sequencing input comprised bulk RNA from unsorted whole blood; chain pairing was not available. General observations from the study: VDJdb matching favored anti-spike CD8 responses, missing private and CD4 specificities.

Ten or more counts support this clonotype. Its target is unknown. Unique molecular identifiers were added to individual cDNA molecules. MiXCR, applied by TCRdb to the 5' RACE reads, yields one record per CDR3 protein. The sample has about 50,000 distinct CDR3 sequences; roughly 11% are singletons. V lost 5 bases and J 9 bases, leaving 17 bases between the germline ends. Germline V gives CDR1 SGHTA, CDR2 FQGNSA. This CDR3 comprises 14 residues. This TCR was sampled from an adult who was a healthcare worker with PCR-confirmed SARS-CoV-2 infection or an uninfected control (not recorded which). Sequenced sample: whole blood. V is TRBV7-2 and J is TRBJ1-5; the D gene is possibly TRBD1 (5 bases). CDR3 residues: CASSRDRRLGPQHF. In DNA form, the CDR3 reads TGTGCCAGCAGCCGGGACCGAAGATTAGGGCCCCAGCATTTT.